Each of the 15 T cell receptor beta chains below was sequenced from the same sample in a study of identical twins. From the 5' RACE reads, TCRdb called clonotypes with MiXCR, one entry per CDR3 protein. The sample yields hundreds of thousands of distinct CDR3 sequences, 5.5% to 6.5% seen once. Sequencing was carried out using naive T cells sorted from blood. The origin of the receptors is a man aged 18 to 29 in good health.

This clonotype has only a few counts. The chain links TRBV12-5 to TRBJ1-2; 8 bases match TRBD1. CDR3 length: 16 amino acids. Germline assignment: CDR1 LGHNT and CDR2 FRNRAP. V shed 1 base and J 0 bases; nucleotides not matched to a gene: 4. CDR3 region: CASGLGQGPANYGYTF. The CDR3 nucleotides read TGTGCTAGTGGTTTGGGACAGGGGCCCGCTAACTATGGCTACACCTTC.

Comment on this clonotype: With a much larger clone just one base away, this may be a read error. Without the conserved terminal phenylalanine or tryptophan, this CDR3 likely stems from a read error. The chain recombines TRBV12-3 or TRBV12-4 with TRBJ1-1; D is possibly TRBD1 (5 bases). The CDR3 sequence is 15 residues long. The V end was cut by 3 bases, the J end by 5 bases, with 16 bases between. This chain's CDR3 is CASSFEVGAATEAFY. DNA for the CDR3: TGTGCCAGCAGTTTTGAGGTAGGGGCAGCTACTGAAGCTTTCTAT.

This clonotype has more than one count but fewer than ten. The chain's CDR3 is CASSLSAREGDTQYF. The CDR3 DNA follows: TGTGCCAGCAGTTTATCGGCCAGGGAGGGAGATACGCAGTATTTT. The chain uses TRBV27 and TRBJ2-3; 7 nucleotides align to TRBD2. Germline CDR1 is MNHEY and CDR2 is SMNVEV (reference sequence). There are 15 residues in the CDR3. The V segment lost 0 bases and the J segment 5 bases; nucleotides outside the gene matches: 5.

This CDR3 reads CASWAASGRNEQFF. The CDR3 DNA sequence: TGTGCCAGCTGGGCGGCTAGCGGGAGGAATGAGCAGTTCTTC. The V and J genes are TRBV28 and TRBJ2-1, with 11 bases aligning to TRBD2. There are 14 residues in the CDR3. Losses at the gene ends were 8 bases for V and 7 bases for J; bases not matched to a gene: 7. Germline V gives CDR1 MDHEN, CDR2 SYDVKM.

The table lists this clonotype with a few counts. The chain carries TRBV14 and TRBJ2-5; D remains ambiguous. The CDR3 consists of 15 residues. Between the trimmed V and J ends, which lost 6 bases and 0 bases, there was a span of 14 bases. Germline V gene lookup returns CDR1 SGHDN and CDR2 FVKESK. Written as DNA, the CDR3 is TGTGCCAGCAGTTACACAATTGGAAACCAAGAGACCCAGTACTTC. This codes for CASSYTIGNQETQYF. The full variable domain, with the rest looked up from reference TRBV14 and TRBJ2-5, is EAGVTQFPSHSVIEKGQTVTLRCDPISGHDNLYWYRRVMGKEIKFLLHFVKESKQDESGMPNNRFLAERTGGTYSTLKVQPAELEDSGVYFCASSYTIGNQETQYFGPGTRLLVL.

This clonotype was observed a handful of times. V is TRBV5-5 and J is TRBJ2-1; D remains unclear. The germline V gene encodes CDR1 SGHKS and CDR2 YYEKEE (reference sequence). The CDR3 is 15 amino acids. V gave up 4 bases and J gave up 1 base, with 12 bases separating them. The CDR3 DNA is TGTGCCAGCAGCCCGCTGGCGGATTCCTACAATGAGCAGTTCTTC. It specifies CASSPLADSYNEQFF. Supplemented by reference TRBV5-5 and TRBJ2-1, the full variable domain reads DAGVTQSPTHLIKTRGQQVTLRCSPISGHKSVSWYQQVLGQGPQFIFQYYEKEERGRGNFPDRFSARQFPNYSSELNVNALLLGDSALYLCASSPLADSYNEQFFGPGTRLTVL.

This sequence joins TRBV11-2 and TRBJ2-6, with D perhaps given as TRBD1 or TRBD2 (5 bases each). Germline assignment: CDR1 SGHAT and CDR2 FQNNGV. The CDR3 is 16 residues long. V was pared by 7 bases and J by 2 bases, with 15 bases between. The CDR3 loop is CASNLFSGPGANVLTF. CDR3 DNA: TGTGCCAGCAACTTGTTTTCGGGGCCTGGGGCCAACGTCCTGACTTTC.

This clonotype showed up just a few times. The chain combines TRBV7-8 with TRBJ1-1; TRBD1 might be the D (6 bases). The CDR3 sequence is 18 residues long. Per the germline V gene, CDR1 is SGHVS and CDR2 is FQNEAQ. DNA of the CDR3: TGTGCAACGGAGAGTTTCCGGGGGCGAGGATTAAGGAACACTGAAGCTTTCTTT. It translates to CATESFRGRGLRNTEAFF.

This clonotype was seen a handful of times. The V gene is TRBV6-5, the J gene TRBJ2-2; D not resolved. Germline V lookup: CDR1 MNHEY, CDR2 SVGAGI. This CDR3 spans 16 amino acids. Between the trimmed V and J ends, which lost 0 bases and 0 bases, there was a span of 8 bases. The CDR3 sequence is CASSYSNGANTGELFF. CDR3 sequence (DNA): TGTGCCAGCAGTTACTCAAACGGAGCGAACACCGGGGAGCTGTTTTTT.

The V gene is TRBV11-2, the J gene TRBJ1-1; D is unclear. V gave up 5 bases and J gave up 7 bases, with 11 bases separating them. The germline V gene encodes CDR1 SGHAT and CDR2 FQNNGV. The CDR3 is made up of 12 amino acids. CDR3 region: CASSLHTIEAFF. The CDR3 DNA sequence: TGTGCCAGCAGCCTACACACGATTGAAGCTTTCTTT. Filled out from reference TRBV11-2 and TRBJ1-1, the complete variable domain reads EAGVAQSPRYKIIEKRQSVAFWCNPISGHATLYWYQQILGQGPKLLIQFQNNGVVDDSQLPKDRFSAERLKGVDSTLKIQPAKLEDSAVYLCASSLHTIEAFFGQGTRLTVV.

The table lists this clonotype with many counts. The V call is TRBV29-1, the J call TRBJ2-1, with D perhaps TRBD2 (6 bases). CDR1 SQVTM and CDR2 ANQGSEA come from the germline V gene. There are 14 residues in the CDR3. Trimming removed 6 bases at V and 2 bases at J, with 14 bases between. The CDR3 DNA reads as TGCAGCGTGTTACTCGGCGGGACCTACAATGAGCAGTTCTTC. Translating it yields CSVLLGGTYNEQFF.

This clonotype was observed many times. The chain employs TRBV29-1 and TRBJ1-1, with D perhaps TRBD1 (5 bases). The V end lost 3 bases, the J end lost 4 bases, and 15 bases lay between the germline ends. The CDR3 totals 14 residues. Germline V gene data show CDR1 as SQVTM and CDR2 as ANQGSEA. The CDR3 reads CSVEVQGVTTEAFF. The DNA of the CDR3 is TGCAGCGTTGAGGTTCAGGGCGTGACCACTGAAGCTTTCTTT.

This clonotype was counted at least ten times. The V and J genes are TRBV29-1 and TRBJ2-1; TRBD2 matches at 11 bases. The germline V gene has CDR1 SQVTM and CDR2 ANQGSEA. V lost 6 bases to trimming and J lost 13 bases; unmatched junction nucleotides: 5. There are 11 residues in the CDR3. The CDR3 is CSVQLAGAQFF. CDR3 nucleotides: TGCAGCGTCCAACTAGCGGGAGCACAGTTCTTC.

J is TRBJ1-5 and V is TRBV12-3 or TRBV12-4; a possible D gene is TRBD1 (5 bases). Between the trimmed V and J ends, which lost 7 bases and 6 bases, there was a span of 13 bases. This CDR3 has 13 amino acids. The CDR3: CASTPDRTQPQHF. CDR3 nucleotides: TGTGCCAGCACCCCCGACAGAACTCAGCCCCAGCATTTT.

The table lists this clonotype with a few counts. The rearrangement links TRBV6-1 to TRBJ2-7; possibly TRBD2 for D (5 bases). From germline, CDR1 is MNHNS and CDR2 SASEGT. The CDR3 length is 16 residues. V dropped 6 bases and J dropped 0 bases, with 18 bases sitting between them. The CDR3: CASSRGGLAFSYEQYV. Written as DNA, the CDR3 is TGTGCCAGCAGCCGAGGCGGGCTAGCCTTCTCCTACGAGCAGTACGTC.